A selection of T cell receptor beta chains follows, all from one sample in a study of T cell responses to AZD1222 COVID-19 vaccine. TCRdb's copy holds only in-frame clones and misses some; the assay was immunoSEQ multiplex PCR. The sample shows roughly 140,000 clones, approximately 91% of them seen only once. The sequences come from peripheral blood, collected 28 days after the second AZD1222 dose. These receptors were collected from an adult who received the AZD1222 COVID-19 vaccine. Each CDR3 is given with its conserved first and last residue. A D gene is named only where the DNA matches it firmly. For some rows the clone size is stated as once, few or many, or as a class when expanded; others skip it.

cdr3_nt cdr3_aa v_call clone_size j_call d_call
TGTGCCAGCAGTGAAGCGCAGGGTAGCTATGGCTACACCTTC CASSEAQGSYGYTF TRBV2 few TRBJ1-2 .
TGTGCCAGCAGCCAAGTCAGCGGCTACACCGGGGAGCTGTTTTTT CASSQVSGYTGELFF TRBV9 . TRBJ2-2 .
TGTGCCAGCAGTTCCAGCCGCTCCTATCAGCCCCAGCATTTT CASSSSRSYQPQHF TRBV6-5 once TRBJ1-5 .
TGTGCCAGCTCACCAAGGGGACCCACTAGCACAGATACGCAGTATTTT CASSPRGPTSTDTQYF TRBV18 . TRBJ2-3 .
TGTGCCAGCACCCGGATCCAGGTTAACACTGAAGCTTTCTTT CASTRIQVNTEAFF TRBV2 . TRBJ1-1 .
TGTGCCAGCACCAACCCACCCCAGGGTCGGCACGAGCAGTACTTC CASTNPPQGRHEQYF TRBV7-6 few TRBJ2-7 .
TGTGCCAGCAGCCTGCCGGGACAGACGAATGAAAAACTGTTTTTT CASSLPGQTNEKLFF TRBV5-4 once TRBJ1-4 TRBD1
TGTGCCAGCAGTTTATCAGGGACAGGGGCTAACGAGCAGTACTTC CASSLSGTGANEQYF TRBV27 . TRBJ2-7 TRBD1
TGTGCTAGCAGCACTGGAAGCCAAGAGACCCAGTACTTC CASSTGSQETQYF TRBV7-7 . TRBJ2-5 .
TGTGCCAGCAGCCCCCGGACCACGAACACTGAAGCTTTCTTT CASSPRTTNTEAFF TRBV3-1/TRBV3-2 . TRBJ1-1 .
TGTGCCAGCAGCTCCCTGGGCGGGAGGGATTCCAATGAGCAGTTCTTC CASSSLGGRDSNEQFF TRBV7-3 once TRBJ2-1 TRBD2
TGTGCCATCAGTGCCCAGGGGTCCAGGTACGAGCAGTACTTC CAISAQGSRYEQYF TRBV10-3 . TRBJ2-7 .
TGTGCCAGCAGCCTGAATTACCGACAGGAAGGAAACATTCAGTACTTC CASSLNYRQEGNIQYF TRBV4-2 . TRBJ2-4 .
TGTGCCAGCTCACCACCAGGGCAGGGGCGTAAAGCTTTCTTT CASSPPGQGRKAFF TRBV18 . TRBJ1-1 .
TGTGCCAGCAGTTGGCGATCCACCTACGAGCAGTACTTC CASSWRSTYEQYF TRBV6-2/TRBV6-3 . TRBJ2-7 .
TGCGCCAGCAGCTTGGCCGGGGGTACCTACGAGCAGTACTTC CASSLAGGTYEQYF TRBV5-1 . TRBJ2-7 .
TGTGCCAGCAGTTTGGGGGACCCGGGCACTGAAGCTTTCTTT CASSLGDPGTEAFF TRBV7-9 . TRBJ1-1 .
TGTGCCAGTAGTATAGGACGCGGAGGAGGGGAAGCTTTCTTT CASSIGRGGGEAFF TRBV19 . TRBJ1-1 .
TGTGCCAGCAGCCCAACTAGCGGGGGGCTCCAAGAGACCCAGTACTTC CASSPTSGGLQETQYF TRBV7-2 . TRBJ2-5 TRBD2
TGTGCCAGCAGTGGGGAGAGAGGACAGCCCCAGCATTTT CASSGERGQPQHF TRBV6-4 once TRBJ1-5 .
TGTGCCAGCAGCCAGATACCCCGGGACAGGAAGAACAATGAGCAGTTCTTC CASSQIPRDRKNNEQFF TRBV14 . TRBJ2-1 TRBD1
TGTGCCAGCAGCGTAGGGGGGCTAGCGGGAGCTAATGAGCAGTTCTTC CASSVGGLAGANEQFF TRBV9 . TRBJ2-1 TRBD2
TGCGCCAGCAGTCAATCGGTGGGGTTAGACACCATACTACACAATGAGCAGTTCTTC CASSQSVGLDTILHNEQFF TRBV23-1 . TRBJ2-1 .
TGTGCCAGTAAAGGGATGAACACTGAAGCTTTCTTT CASKGMNTEAFF TRBV19 . TRBJ1-1 .
TGTGCCAGCAGTTCCCCAAACTCCTACGAGCAGTACTTC CASSSPNSYEQYF TRBV6-6 . TRBJ2-7 .
TGTGCCAGCAGTTACTCTTCGGGCAGGGGGAACACTGAAGCTTTCTTT CASSYSSGRGNTEAFF TRBV6-5 . TRBJ1-1 .
TGTGCCAGCAGCTTGGGGCTTAACACCATATATTTT CASSLGLNTIYF TRBV5-8 . TRBJ1-3 .
TGTGCCAGCAGCTTAGGATCGGAGGGAGCTAACTCCTACGAGCAGTACTTC CASSLGSEGANSYEQYF TRBV7-2 . TRBJ2-7 .
TGTGCCAGCAGCCCCCAGGGACAGGGCGGTGAAGCTTTCTTT CASSPQGQGGEAFF TRBV5-4 few TRBJ1-1 TRBD1
TGTGCCAGCAGCCAAGCCGGAGGAGTCTATGGCTACACCTTC CASSQAGGVYGYTF TRBV3-1/TRBV3-2 . TRBJ1-2 .
TGCGCCAGCAGTCAGGGGACAGGGGGCAACGAGCAGTACTTC CASSQGTGGNEQYF TRBV5-1 . TRBJ2-7 TRBD1
TGCGCCAGCAACGTCATAGCGGGAGAGTACACCGGGGAGCTGTTTTTT CASNVIAGEYTGELFF TRBV4-1 . TRBJ2-2 TRBD2
TGTGCTAGTGGTCCTCAAAGCGGGGTGGATACGCAGTATTTT CASGPQSGVDTQYF TRBV12-5 . TRBJ2-3 TRBD2
TGTGCCAGCAGCGCCTACAGGGAATTGAACACTGAAGCTTTCTTT CASSAYRELNTEAFF TRBV9 . TRBJ1-1 .
TGTGCCAGCAGCCAAGATTTGGGGGGGATCTATGGCTACACCTTC CASSQDLGGIYGYTF TRBV4-2 . TRBJ1-2 .
TGTGCCAGCAGCCCCGGGGGGCAAGAGACCCAGTACTTC CASSPGGQETQYF TRBV5-4 . TRBJ2-5 TRBD2
TGTGCCAGCAGGCGAGACGGGACTCCGCAGTACTTC CASRRDGTPQYF TRBV2 . TRBJ2-5 .
TGTGCCAGCTCCTCAGGTAGCGGTCGGGCCATATATTTT CASSSGSGRAIYF TRBV6-5 . TRBJ1-3 .
TGTGCCAGCAGCCATACCGGGACAGGGGTCGGAAACACCATATATTTT CASSHTGTGVGNTIYF TRBV7-8 . TRBJ1-3 TRBD1
TGCGCCAGCAGCTCCGGACAGGGGGCGGTCACCGGGGAGCTGTTTTTT CASSSGQGAVTGELFF TRBV5-1 . TRBJ2-2 TRBD1
TGTGCCAGCAGCTTCGGGACAGGGGGAACTGGCTACACCTTC CASSFGTGGTGYTF TRBV5-5 once TRBJ1-2 TRBD1
TGTGCCAGCAGTGAAAGGAGAGGAAGAAACACCGGGGAGCTGTTTTTT CASSERRGRNTGELFF TRBV6-1 once TRBJ2-2 .
TGTGCCAGCAGCCTAGGGGGCGCGGCCTACGAGCAGTACTTC CASSLGGAAYEQYF TRBV7-3 . TRBJ2-7 TRBD1
TGTGCCAGCAGCCTAACTGAAGCTTTCTTT CASSLTEAFF TRBV12-1 . TRBJ1-1 .
TGCGCCAGCAGCTTAGGAGGGAATGGGGCTGAAGCTTTCTTT CASSLGGNGAEAFF TRBV5-1 . TRBJ1-1 .
TGTGCCAGCAGAGGAAGAGGATCAACGAGCTCCTATAATTCACCCCTCCACTTT CASRGRGSTSSYNSPLHF TRBV2 once TRBJ1-6 .
TGTGCCAGCAGCCAAGGGGGAAACTATGGCTACACCTTC CASSQGGNYGYTF TRBV6-5 . TRBJ1-2 .